This TCR beta chain was sequenced for a study of T cells in Graves' hyperthyroidism and ophthalmopathy. A Clinical Activity Score of at least 3, a NOSPECS grade of at least 4 and a duration under 3 months were recorded in the ophthalmopathy patients. Thyroid ultrasound, orbital computed tomography, clinical symptoms, and serum thyroxine and TRAb underpinned diagnoses. As concerns this clonotype: What it recognizes is unknown.

Amplification of TCR beta CDR3 regions was performed using RNA transcripts as template. The TCR CDR3 was amplified in a first-round RT-PCR using the HTBI primer set. MiXCR, run by TCRdb on the multiplex PCR reads, gives a single entry per CDR3 protein. The table records a few hundred thousand distinct CDR3 sequences, about 14% of them present only once. Study results and limitations: Among thyroid clonotypes expanded above 0.001, most also appeared in blood.

This CDR3 has 14 amino acids. J was trimmed by 6 bases and V by 0 bases; bases with no gene match: 4. Germline V gene data show CDR1 as SGHKS and CDR2 as YYEKEE (reference sequence). The sample was blood. This sequence was found in a woman aged 25 to 39 with Graves' ophthalmopathy. V is TRBV5-5 and J is TRBJ1-2, with 8 bases lining up with TRBD1. CDR3: CASSLDRGVDGYTF. As DNA, the CDR3 is TGTGCCAGCAGCTTGGACAGGGGGGTGGATGGCTACACCTTC.